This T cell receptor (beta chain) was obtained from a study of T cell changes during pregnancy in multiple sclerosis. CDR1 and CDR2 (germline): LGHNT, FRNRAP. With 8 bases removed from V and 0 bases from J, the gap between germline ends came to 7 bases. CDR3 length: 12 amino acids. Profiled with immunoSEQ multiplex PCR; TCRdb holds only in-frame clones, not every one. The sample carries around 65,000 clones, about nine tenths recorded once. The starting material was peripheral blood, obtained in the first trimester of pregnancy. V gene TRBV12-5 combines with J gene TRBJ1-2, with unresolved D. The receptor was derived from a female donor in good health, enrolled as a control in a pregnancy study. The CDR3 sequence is CASSGANYGYTF. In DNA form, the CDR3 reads TGTGCTAGTTCCGGGGCTAACTATGGCTACACCTTC.